This T cell receptor (beta chain) was recorded in a study of blood T cell repertoires in COVID-19. The method was immunoSEQ multiplex PCR; TCRdb's version includes in-frame clones alone and lacks a portion of them. The sample carries a few hundred thousand clones, about 91% recorded once. V lost 3 bases, J lost 6 bases, and 8 bases stayed unmatched. The CDR3 consists of 14 residues. Germline CDR1 and CDR2: SGHRS and YFSETQ. The sample taken for sequencing was peripheral blood. The receptor comes from a woman between 25 and 40 years old who had recovered from COVID-19. The rearrangement uses TRBV5-1 and TRBJ2-7; 8 nucleotides agree with TRBD1. The chain's CDR3 is CASSSGQAKGEQYF. The CDR3, as DNA: TGCGCCAGCAGCTCGGGACAGGCTAAGGGCGAGCAGTACTTC.